A selection of T cell receptor beta chains follows, all from one sample in a study of STAT5B mutations in CD4+ large granular lymphocyte leukemia. Produced via immunoSEQ multiplex PCR; TCRdb's table is partial and in-frame only. The data contain about 35,000 clones, roughly four fifths of them singletons. Sequencing was carried out using CD4+ T cells from blood buffy coats. The receptor set was obtained from a human donor in good health. The CDR3 runs from the conserved cysteine through the conserved F or W. A D gene is named only where the DNA matches it firmly. Some rows mark clone size as missing; the rest say once, few, many or name a class of expanded clone.

CDR3 | DNA | J | V | D | size
CASSSGQGRTEAFF | TGCGCCAGCAGCTCCGGACAGGGTAGGACTGAAGCTTTCTTT | TRBJ1-1 | TRBV5-1 | TRBD1 | -
CASSYSGTGLYEQYF | TGTGCCAGCAGTTACTCCGGGACAGGGCTCTACGAGCAGTACTTC | TRBJ2-7 | TRBV6-5 | TRBD1 | -
CASSLGDRGSGYTF | TGCGCCAGCAGCTTGGGGGACAGGGGATCTGGCTACACCTTC | TRBJ1-2 | TRBV5-1 | TRBD1 | -
CASSEGGGDQPQHF | TGTGCCAGCAGTGAAGGAGGAGGGGATCAGCCCCAGCATTTT | TRBJ1-5 | TRBV6-1 | - | -
CASSRGRGAETQYF | TGTGCCAGCAGCCGTGGGCGGGGGGCTGAGACCCAGTACTTC | TRBJ2-5 | TRBV5-4 | TRBD2 | -
CSASRTGELFF | TGCAGTGCTAGCCGGACCGGGGAGCTGTTTTTT | TRBJ2-2 | TRBV20-1 | - | -
CASSEVGTSPETQYF | TGTGCCAGCAGCGAGGTGGGGACTAGCCCGGAGACCCAGTACTTC | TRBJ2-5 | TRBV9 | TRBD2 | -
CASSGYGIPNQPQHF | TGTGCCAGCAGTGGGTACGGGATCCCCAATCAGCCCCAGCATTTT | TRBJ1-5 | TRBV2 | - | -
CASSTSIGGNEQFF | TGTGCCAGCAGTACTTCCATCGGGGGCAATGAGCAGTTCTTC | TRBJ2-1 | TRBV27 | - | -
CASSVGGQARYEQYF | TGTGCCAGCAGCGTTGGGGGACAGGCCCGCTACGAGCAGTACTTC | TRBJ2-7 | TRBV9 | TRBD1 | -
CASSLVPDSNTEAFF | TGTGCCAGCAGCTTGGTGCCGGACTCGAACACTGAAGCTTTCTTT | TRBJ1-1 | TRBV5-5 | - | -
CASSPRADYIQVKEKLFF | TGTGCCAGCTCACCCCGGGCTGACTATATCCAAGTCAAGGAAAAACTGTTTTTT | TRBJ1-4 | TRBV18 | - | -
CASSLDRHGELFF | TGTGCCAGCAGCTTAGACAGACACGGGGAGCTGTTTTTT | TRBJ2-2 | TRBV11-1 | - | -
CASSVELGGAAGVLDGYTF | TGTGCCAGCAGCGTAGAACTAGGGGGCGCCGCGGGGGTTCTCGATGGCTACACCTTC | TRBJ1-2 | TRBV9 | TRBD1 | -
CASSLVGGVRAEAFF | TGTGCCAGCAGCTTAGTCGGGGGGGTAAGGGCTGAAGCTTTCTTT | TRBJ1-1 | TRBV11-2 | - | few
CATSRDRGQETQYF | TGTGCCACCAGCAGAGATCGTGGCCAAGAGACCCAGTACTTC | TRBJ2-5 | TRBV15 | - | -
CASSSQGVSTDTQYF | TGTGCCAGCAGTTCGCAGGGGGTGAGCACAGATACGCAGTATTTT | TRBJ2-3 | TRBV5-4 | TRBD1 | -
CASSIGQVSSYEQYF | TGTGCCAGCAGCATCGGACAGGTTAGCTCCTACGAGCAGTACTTC | TRBJ2-7 | TRBV7-8 | TRBD1 | -
CASSFDRGLRSGETQYF | TGTGCCAGCAGCTTCGACAGGGGGTTGCGATCGGGAGAGACCCAGTACTTC | TRBJ2-5 | TRBV7-2 | TRBD1 | -
CATPAPGNTGELFF | TGTGCCACTCCCGCCCCAGGGAACACCGGGGAGCTGTTTTTT | TRBJ2-2 | TRBV5-4 | - | -
CASSLGDAGNQPQHF | TGTGCCAGCAGCTTGGGGGACGCGGGCAATCAGCCCCAGCATTTT | TRBJ1-5 | TRBV7-2 | - | -
CAISESQGGSYEQYF | TGTGCCATCAGTGAGTCTCAGGGAGGATCCTACGAGCAGTACTTC | TRBJ2-7 | TRBV10-3 | - | -
CASSVAEINYGYTF | TGTGCCAGCAGCGTAGCAGAGATTAACTATGGCTACACCTTC | TRBJ1-2 | TRBV9 | - | -
CASSPSDPRNEQYF | TGTGCCAGTAGTCCTTCGGACCCTCGGAACGAGCAGTACTTC | TRBJ2-7 | TRBV19 | - | few
CASTGSREAFF | TGCGCCAGCACCGGGTCTCGTGAAGCTTTCTTT | TRBJ1-1 | TRBV10-2 | - | once
CASSLRGSGQETQYF | TGCGCCAGCAGCCTCAGGGGATCAGGCCAAGAGACCCAGTACTTC | TRBJ2-5 | TRBV5-1 | - | -
CASSYVQPIGYTF | TGTGCCAGCAGTTACGTTCAGCCTATCGGCTACACCTTC | TRBJ1-2 | TRBV6-5 | - | -
CASSLEQMEGTPLHF | TGCGCCAGCAGCTTGGAACAGATGGAGGGAACACCCCTCCACTTT | TRBJ1-6 | TRBV5-1 | - | few
CASSRGQGIGGELFF | TGTGCCAGTTCCCGGGGACAGGGGATAGGCGGGGAGCTGTTTTTT | TRBJ2-2 | TRBV19 | TRBD1 | -
CASRGWRLAGSANTGELFF | TGTGCCTCCCGGGGCTGGAGGCTAGCGGGATCCGCGAACACCGGGGAGCTGTTTTTT | TRBJ2-2 | TRBV19 | TRBD2 | -
CSVADNTYEQYF | TGCAGCGTTGCCGACAACACCTACGAGCAGTACTTC | TRBJ2-7 | TRBV29-1 | - | -
CASSQEQGNNYGYTF | TGCGCCAGCAGCCAAGAGCAGGGGAATAACTATGGCTACACCTTC | TRBJ1-2 | TRBV4-1 | - | -
CASGGQDAYSNQPQHF | TGTGCCAGCGGCGGACAGGACGCTTATAGCAATCAGCCCCAGCATTTT | TRBJ1-5 | TRBV5-8 | TRBD1 | once
CSVNGGSNEKLFF | TGCAGCGTCAATGGGGGGTCTAATGAAAAACTGTTTTTT | TRBJ1-4 | TRBV29-1 | - | -
CASSFGPSASKLFF | TGCGCCAGCAGCTTTGGACCCTCTGCGTCCAAACTGTTTTTT | TRBJ1-4 | TRBV5-1 | - | -
CASWGGQSNQPQHF | TGTGCCAGCTGGGGGGGGCAGAGCAATCAGCCCCAGCATTTT | TRBJ1-5 | TRBV21-1 | - | -
CAWSVGGASYNEQFF | TGTGCCTGGAGTGTTGGGGGGGCGTCCTACAATGAGCAGTTCTTC | TRBJ2-1 | TRBV30 | - | -
CASSDRGLGQPQHF | TGTGCCAGCAGTGACAGGGGGCTGGGTCAGCCCCAGCATTTT | TRBJ1-5 | TRBV6-5 | TRBD1 | -
CASSLGRGMDYGYTF | TGTGCCAGCAGCTTAGGAAGGGGGATGGACTATGGCTACACCTTC | TRBJ1-2 | TRBV7-2 | - | -
CASSLDTLYEQYF | TGTGCCAGCAGCTTAGACACCCTCTACGAGCAGTACTTC | TRBJ2-7 | TRBV7-8 | - | -
CASSWGLGNEKLFF | TGTGCCAGCAGTTGGGGGCTGGGGAATGAAAAACTGTTTTTT | TRBJ1-4 | TRBV5-4 | - | -
CAISTGQTNTEAFF | TGTGCCATTAGTACGGGACAGACGAACACTGAAGCTTTCTTT | TRBJ1-1 | TRBV10-3 | TRBD1 | few
CASRFTGEFKGYTF | TGTGCCAGCAGATTCACAGGGGAGTTTAAGGGCTACACCTTC | TRBJ1-2 | TRBV28 | TRBD1 | -
CASSPPGGAVPEAFF | TGTGCCAGCAGTCCTCCGGGGGGGGCGGTCCCTGAAGCTTTCTTT | TRBJ1-1 | TRBV6-5 | - | -
CASRGDTYLRNEQYF | TGTGCCAGCAGGGGGGACACCTACCTAAGGAACGAGCAGTACTTC | TRBJ2-7 | TRBV6-5 | - | -
CASSGVGQETQYF | TGTGCCAGCAGTGGAGTCGGCCAAGAGACCCAGTACTTC | TRBJ2-5 | TRBV2 | - | -
CASIGAASGNTIYF | TGCGCCAGCATAGGGGCAGCCTCTGGAAACACCATATATTTT | TRBJ1-3 | TRBV10-2 | - | -
CASGSDLGGQPQHF | TGTGCCAGCGGTTCCGACCTAGGCGGGCAGCCCCAGCATTTT | TRBJ1-5 | TRBV6-1 | - | -
CASSFGSQGKYF | TGTGCCAGCAGTTTTGGTTCGCAGGGGAAGTACTTC | TRBJ2-7 | TRBV28 | - | once
CASSPEGDSYEQYF | TGTGCCAGCTCACCAGAGGGCGACTCCTACGAGCAGTACTTC | TRBJ2-7 | TRBV18 | - | -
CASSLLRTSAEQYF | TGTGCCAGCAGCCTGTTGAGGACTAGCGCCGAGCAGTACTTC | TRBJ2-7 | TRBV7-2 | TRBD2 | -
CASRRSAGMENTEAFF | TGCGCCAGCAGGCGGTCCGCAGGGATGGAGAACACTGAAGCTTTCTTT | TRBJ1-1 | TRBV10-2 | - | -
CASSLSSGGTYEQYF | TGTGCCAGCAGCTTAAGCAGCGGGGGAACCTACGAGCAGTACTTC | TRBJ2-7 | TRBV7-9 | TRBD2 | -
CASSWGDGNYEQYF | TGTGCCAGCAGCTGGGGGGACGGAAACTACGAGCAGTACTTC | TRBJ2-7 | TRBV5-6 | - | few